The text below deals with one T cell receptor (beta chain). In making TCR cDNA, 5'RACE template switching added a universal primer site and UMIs to it. One entry per CDR3 protein, called by TCRdb with MiXCR from the 5' RACE reads. The sample yields some 260,000 distinct CDR3 sequences, about 5.2% seen once. V was cut by 8 bases and J by 4 bases, with 11 bases left in between. Germline values: CDR1 MNHEY, CDR2 SMNVEV (reference sequence). The CDR3 runs to 12 residues. This entry is derived from a study of T cells after yellow fever vaccination. The rearrangement uses TRBV27 and TRBJ1-2; D is perhaps TRBD1 (5 bases). This TCR was sampled from a man in his late teens or twenties who received the YFV17D yellow fever vaccine. The sample consisted of CD4+ T cells sorted from PBMCs, taken on the day of the yellow fever booster vaccination. The DNA for the CDR3 is TGTGCCAGCGGGGGGTACGGCTATGGCTACACCTTC. Translating it yields CASGGYGYGYTF.